One sample yielded the 8 T cell receptor beta chains listed below, sequenced in a study of cytomegalovirus exposure and HLA in healthy donors. 60 Vbeta and 13 Jbeta primers were used in PCR. TCRdb's table, derived via immunoSEQ multiplex PCR, lists solely in-frame clones and lacks some. Of roughly 71,000 clones in the sample, approximately 82% were seen once. Sequencing input: PBMCs. The receptor source for this set is a girl aged 10-17 years in good health and CMV-seropositive.

This chain uses TRBV28 with TRBJ1-1; D gene unclear. The V end was cut by 3 bases, the J end by 0 bases, with 11 bases between. The CDR3 totals 15 residues. Looked up from germline, CDR1 is MDHEN and CDR2 is SYDVKM. Here the CDR3 reads CASSLSSSMNTEAFF. CDR3 nucleotide sequence: TGTGCCAGCAGTTTGAGTTCTTCCATGAACACTGAAGCTTTCTTT.

CDR3 nucleotide sequence: TGTGCCAGCAGTGAAATCGTTAGCAATCAGCCCCAGCATTTT. This sequence encodes CASSEIVSNQPQHF. This chain joins TRBV2 and TRBJ1-5; the D is unclear. The V end was cut by 2 bases, the J end by 0 bases, with 5 bases between. CDR3 length: 14 amino acids. In germline, CDR1 is SNHLY, CDR2 FYNNEI.

CDR3 bases: TGTGCCAGCAGCGGGGGGGGCAGGCTAGAAAAACTGTTTTTT. Protein: CASSGGGRLEKLFF. V and J are TRBV28 and TRBJ1-4; D may be TRBD1 (6 bases). Germline CDR1 and CDR2: MDHEN and SYDVKM. Trimming stripped 6 bases from V and 8 bases from J, with 16 bases between. The CDR3 is made up of 14 amino acids.

The chain uses TRBV13 and TRBJ1-1, with D unclear. The V end lost 1 base, the J end lost 1 base, and 10 bases lay between the germline ends. Germline CDR1 PRHDT, CDR2 FYEKMQ (reference sequence). This CDR3 spans 15 amino acids. Here the CDR3 reads CASSLEDGKNTEAFF. The CDR3 nucleotides are TGTGCCAGCAGCTTAGAGGACGGGAAGAACACTGAAGCTTTCTTT.

V and J are TRBV7-9 and TRBJ1-1; 7 bases are a match to TRBD1. With 4 bases clipped from V and 6 bases from J, the junction kept 5 bases outside the gene matches. This CDR3 contains 13 residues. CDR1 and CDR2 (germline): SEHNR, FQNEAQ (reference sequence). Here the CDR3 reads CASSSNTGAEAFF. The CDR3 DNA reads TGTGCCAGCAGCTCTAATACAGGGGCTGAAGCTTTCTTT.

This clone appeared a single time. The chain combines TRBV28 with TRBJ2-2; tentative D call: TRBD1 (6 bases). The CDR3 loop spans 17 amino acids. Trimming took off 2 bases at V and 3 bases at J, with 16 bases between the two ends. In germline, CDR1 is MDHEN, CDR2 SYDVKM. In nucleotides, the CDR3 is TGTGCCAGCAGTTTAGGACAGCTACCAATGGACACCGGGGAGCTGTTTTTT. Its protein product is CASSLGQLPMDTGELFF.

This clone was counted between two and nine times. This chain links TRBV29-1 with TRBJ2-6; tentative D call: TRBD1 (5 bases). Germline V gene sequence: CDR1 SQVTM, CDR2 ANQGSEA. The CDR3 has 18 residues. V lost 2 bases and J lost 0, with 17 bases in between. CDR3 in DNA: TGCAGCGTTGAACGACAGAAACACTTCATCTCTGGGGCCAACGTCCTGACTTTC. The encoded protein is CSVERQKHFISGANVLTF.

The chain is built from TRBV20-1 and TRBJ2-7, with 9 bases fitting TRBD2. Trimming at V came to 7 bases and at J to 5 bases, leaving 3 bases not matched to a gene. From germline, CDR1 is DFQATT and CDR2 SNEGSKA (reference sequence). The length of the CDR3 is 11 residues. In DNA form, the CDR3 reads TGCAGTGGTAGCGGGAGAAACGAGCAGTACTTC. Translation gives CSGSGRNEQYF.